This is a list of T cell receptor beta chains from one sample in a study of blood T cell repertoires in COVID-19. Assay: immunoSEQ multiplex PCR; the TCRdb copy retains only in-frame clones and omits some. This table holds approximately 110,000 clones, approximately 78% found once. The sequencing input was peripheral blood. All receptors derive from a man in his 70s with acute or convalescent COVID-19. Both conserved end residues are part of each CDR3. D genes are given only for firm matches. The size entry is marked missing in some rows and otherwise reads once, few, many or a size class.

d_call,j_call,clone_size,v_call,cdr3_aa,cdr3_nt
NA,TRBJ2-1,NA,TRBV5-4,CASSLDTHSYNEQFF,TGTGCCAGCAGCTTGGACACCCACTCCTACAATGAGCAGTTCTTC
TRBD2,TRBJ2-2,NA,TRBV11-3,CASSLAGRADGELFF,TGTGCCAGCAGCTTAGCGGGGAGGGCTGACGGGGAGCTGTTTTTT
TRBD1,TRBJ2-5,once,TRBV19,CASSMGQGANMYQETQYF,TGTGCCAGTAGTATGGGACAGGGGGCGAATATGTATCAAGAGACCCAGTACTTC
NA,TRBJ2-5,NA,TRBV2,CASSKDSQETQYF,TGTGCCAGCAGCAAAGACAGCCAAGAGACCCAGTACTTC
NA,TRBJ1-5,once,TRBV6-5,CASSYSTTGARQPQHF,TGTGCCAGCAGTTACTCAACTACAGGTGCCCGTCAGCCCCAGCATTTT
TRBD1,TRBJ1-1,NA,TRBV7-2,CASSFPPTGGKEAFF,TGTGCCAGCAGCTTCCCGCCTACAGGGGGTAAAGAAGCTTTCTTT
TRBD1,TRBJ1-6,NA,TRBV28,CASSTTTGLNSPLHF,TGTGCCAGCAGTACAACGACAGGGCTAAATTCACCCCTCCACTTT
NA,TRBJ1-5,NA,TRBV10-3,CAITETVDQPQHF,TGTGCCATCACCGAGACAGTGGATCAGCCCCAGCATTTT
TRBD2,TRBJ2-5,NA,TRBV5-4,CASSAGLAGGAQETQYF,TGTGCCAGCAGCGCGGGACTAGCGGGGGGGGCCCAAGAGACCCAGTACTTC
NA,TRBJ1-3,NA,TRBV14,CASSFPGAGNTIYF,TGTGCCAGCAGCTTCCCGGGGGCTGGAAACACCATATATTTT
NA,TRBJ2-4,NA,TRBV19,CASSPRQFKNIQYF,TGTGCCAGTAGTCCCCGACAGTTTAAAAACATTCAGTACTTC
NA,TRBJ2-2,NA,TRBV9,CASSVVPGLTNTGELFF,TGTGCCAGCAGCGTAGTCCCGGGTTTAACAAACACCGGGGAGCTGTTTTTT
TRBD1,TRBJ2-7,NA,TRBV18,CASSPGTGASYEQYF,TGTGCCAGCTCACCGGGGACAGGTGCTTCCTACGAGCAGTACTTC
TRBD1,TRBJ2-7,NA,TRBV7-6,CASSAGPGQNYEQYF,TGTGCCAGCAGCGCTGGACCGGGACAGAACTACGAGCAGTACTTC
NA,TRBJ2-3,NA,TRBV5-1,CASSLWGGTTDTQYF,TGCGCCAGCAGCTTGTGGGGGGGCACCACAGATACGCAGTATTTT
NA,TRBJ1-3,NA,TRBV3-1/TRBV3-2,CASSRETVTSGNTIYF,TGTGCCAGCAGCCGCGAGACCGTGACATCTGGAAACACCATATATTTT
NA,TRBJ2-7,NA,TRBV19,CASSIETSPYEQYF,TGTGCCAGTAGTATTGAGACATCCCCCTACGAGCAGTACTTC
NA,TRBJ1-3,NA,TRBV30,CAWSPTGSGNTIYF,TGTGCCTGGAGTCCCACAGGCTCTGGAAACACCATATATTTT
NA,TRBJ1-5,NA,TRBV21-1,CASSNCRGGNQPQHF,TGTGCCAGCAGCAATTGCAGGGGCGGGAATCAGCCCCAGCATTTT
NA,TRBJ2-3,NA,TRBV27,CATRKGQGTQYF,TGTGCCACCCGAAAAGGGCAGGGTACGCAGTATTTT
NA,TRBJ1-6,NA,TRBV9,CASSVSWGPESPLHF,TGTGCCAGCAGCGTATCTTGGGGGCCGGAATCACCCCTCCACTTT
TRBD1,TRBJ1-2,NA,TRBV28,CASSWGQANGYTF,TGTGCCAGCAGTTGGGGACAGGCCAATGGCTACACCTTC
NA,TRBJ2-3,NA,TRBV7-3,CASSLNRATDTQYF,TGTGCCAGCAGCTTGAACAGGGCCACAGATACGCAGTATTTT
TRBD1,TRBJ2-1,NA,TRBV29-1,CSAAPGTGTTEQFF,TGCAGCGCGGCTCCCGGGACAGGGACGACTGAGCAGTTCTTC
NA,TRBJ1-3,NA,TRBV5-1,CASSLERSSGNTIYF,TGCGCCAGCAGTCTCGAACGTAGCTCTGGAAACACCATATATTTT